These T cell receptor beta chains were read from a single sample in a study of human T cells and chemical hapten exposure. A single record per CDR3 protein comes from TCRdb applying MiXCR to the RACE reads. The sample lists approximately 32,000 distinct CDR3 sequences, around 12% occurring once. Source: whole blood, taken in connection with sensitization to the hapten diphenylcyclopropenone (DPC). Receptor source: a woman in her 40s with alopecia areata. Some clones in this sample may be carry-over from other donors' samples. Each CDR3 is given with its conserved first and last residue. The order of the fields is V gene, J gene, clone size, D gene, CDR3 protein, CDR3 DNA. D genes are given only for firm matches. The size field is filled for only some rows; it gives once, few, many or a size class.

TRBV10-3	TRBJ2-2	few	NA	CAISGSSGYPGELFF	TGTGCCATCAGTGGTTCCTCAGGGTACCCCGGGGAGCTGTTTTTT
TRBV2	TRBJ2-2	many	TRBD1	CASSEQGRGTYTGELFF	TGTGCCAGCAGTGAACAGGGCAGGGGGACCTACACCGGGGAGCTGTTTTTT
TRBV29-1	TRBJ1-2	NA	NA	CSVGRDGNYGYTF	TGCAGCGTGGGACGGGACGGAAACTATGGCTACACCTTC
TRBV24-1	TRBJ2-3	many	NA	CATSAATEDYTDTQYF	TGTGCCACCAGTGCCGCGACAGAAGATTACACAGATACGCAGTATTTT
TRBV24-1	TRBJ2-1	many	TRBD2	CATSELTSGVLFF	TGTGCCACCAGTGAACTGACTAGCGGGGTGCTGTTCTTC
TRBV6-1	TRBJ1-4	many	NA	CASSALRISPNEKLFF	TGTGCCAGCAGTGCCCTGAGGATCTCGCCTAATGAAAAACTGTTTTTT
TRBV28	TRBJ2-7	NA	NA	CASSLGGFYEQYF	TGTGCCAGCAGTTTGGGGGGCTTCTACGAGCAGTACTTC
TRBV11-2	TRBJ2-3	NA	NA	CASSLVGGVYTQYF	TGTGCCAGCAGCTTAGTTGGGGGAGTATATACGCAGTATTTT
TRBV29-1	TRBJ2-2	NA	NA	CSVSGMGTGELFF	TGCAGCGTTTCAGGGATGGGCACCGGGGAGCTGTTTTTT
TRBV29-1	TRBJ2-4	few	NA	CSVVENIQYF	TGCAGCGTTGTAGAAAACATTCAGTACTTC
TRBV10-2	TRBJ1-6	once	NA	CASTGTNNSPLHF	TGCGCCAGCACTGGGACGAATAATTCACCCCTCCACTTT
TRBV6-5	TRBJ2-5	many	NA	CASSYSPGTQYF	TGTGCCAGCAGTTACTCACCGGGGACCCAGTACTTC
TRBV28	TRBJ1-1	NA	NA	CASSWGAEAFF	TGTGCCAGCAGTTGGGGAGCTGAAGCTTTCTTT
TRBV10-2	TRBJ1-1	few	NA	CASSGDRRTEAFF	TGCGCCAGCAGTGGTGACAGGAGGACTGAAGCTTTCTTT
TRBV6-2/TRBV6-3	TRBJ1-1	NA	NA	CASSYPLRGLDTEAFF	TGTGCCAGCAGTTACCCCCTGAGGGGGTTGGACACTGAAGCTTTCTTT
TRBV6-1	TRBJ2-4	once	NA	CASSELEIRAQYF	TGTGCCAGCAGTGAATTAGAGATTAGGGCTCAGTACTTC
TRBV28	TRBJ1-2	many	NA	CASSWGHPGYTF	TGTGCCAGCAGCTGGGGACACCCTGGCTACACCTTC
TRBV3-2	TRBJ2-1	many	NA	CASSQELGQGGWTSYNEQFF	TGTGCCAGCAGCCAAGAGCTAGGACAGGGTGGGTGGACCTCCTACAATGAGCAGTTCTTC
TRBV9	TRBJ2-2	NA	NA	CASSVAAGQQGTGELFF	TGTGCCAGCAGCGTAGCCGCTGGCCAACAGGGAACCGGGGAGCTGTTTTTT
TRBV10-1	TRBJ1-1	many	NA	CASSEGGERPEAFF	TGCGCCAGCAGTGAGGGTGGCGAGAGGCCTGAAGCTTTCTTT
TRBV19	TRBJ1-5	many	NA	CACQDRRDQPQHF	TGTGCCTGCCAGGACAGAAGGGATCAGCCCCAGCATTTT
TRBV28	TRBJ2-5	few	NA	CASSAGAQETQYF	TGTGCCAGCAGTGCGGGGGCCCAAGAGACCCAGTACTTC
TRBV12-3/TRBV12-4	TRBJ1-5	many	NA	CASMRGVGNQPQHF	TGTGCCAGCATGCGGGGAGTGGGCAATCAGCCCCAGCATTTT
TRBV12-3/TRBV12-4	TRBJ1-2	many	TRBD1	CASTGQGGNYGYTF	TGTGCCAGCACTGGACAGGGGGGCAACTATGGCTACACCTTC
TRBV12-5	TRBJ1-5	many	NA	CASAAARQAPQWGNQPQHF	TGTGCTAGTGCCGCCGCCCGACAGGCCCCGCAATGGGGCAATCAGCCCCAGCATTTT
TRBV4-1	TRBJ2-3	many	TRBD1	CASRVRTGGTDTQYF	TGCGCCAGCAGGGTTCGAACAGGGGGCACAGATACGCAGTATTTT
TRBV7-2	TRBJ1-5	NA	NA	CASSLDDFQPQHF	TGTGCCAGCAGCTTAGACGATTTTCAGCCCCAGCATTTT
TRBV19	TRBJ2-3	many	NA	CASSGLRVDTQYF	TGTGCCAGTAGTGGCCTTAGGGTTGATACGCAGTATTTT
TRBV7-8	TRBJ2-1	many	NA	CASSLRPAGNSDEQFF	TGTGCCAGCAGCTTAAGGCCAGCGGGCAACTCGGATGAGCAGTTCTTC
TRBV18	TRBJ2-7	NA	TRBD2	CASSPSGLNSYEQYF	TGTGCCAGCTCACCTAGCGGGCTAAACTCCTACGAGCAGTACTTC
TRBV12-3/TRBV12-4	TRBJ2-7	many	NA	CASATPPADYEQYF	TGTGCCAGCGCCACCCCCCCAGCCGACTACGAGCAGTACTTC
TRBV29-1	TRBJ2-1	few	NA	CSVVPPNEQFF	TGCAGCGTTGTACCCCCCAATGAGCAGTTCTTC
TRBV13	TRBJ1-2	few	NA	CASSTGAYGYTF	TGTGCCAGCAGCACCGGTGCCTATGGCTACACCTTC
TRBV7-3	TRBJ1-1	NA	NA	CASSLTADTEAFF	TGTGCCAGCAGCTTAACTGCGGACACTGAAGCTTTCTTT
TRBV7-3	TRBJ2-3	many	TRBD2	CASSFREGDTQYF	TGTGCCAGCAGCTTTAGGGAGGGAGATACGCAGTATTTT
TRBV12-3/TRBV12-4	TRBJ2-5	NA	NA	CASSTSRRGIQETQYF	NA
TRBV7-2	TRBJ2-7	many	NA	CASSLHYEQYF	TGTGCCAGCAGCTTACACTACGAGCAGTACTTC
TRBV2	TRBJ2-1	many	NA	CASSEGSTHNEQFF	TGTGCCAGCAGTGAGGGCTCGACCCACAATGAGCAGTTCTTC
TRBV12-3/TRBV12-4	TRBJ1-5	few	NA	CASRGLVSRQPQHF	TGTGCCAGCAGAGGACTCGTATCGAGGCAGCCCCAGCATTTT
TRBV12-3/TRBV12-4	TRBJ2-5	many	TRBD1	CASSDYRGLETQYF	TGTGCCAGCAGCGACTACAGGGGGCTAGAGACCCAGTACTTC
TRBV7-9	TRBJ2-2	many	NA	CASSPGGRANTGELFF	TGTGCCAGCAGTCCTGGGGGCAGGGCGAACACCGGGGAGCTGTTTTTT
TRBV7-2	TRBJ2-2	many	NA	CASSRGPYTGELFF	TGTGCCAGCAGTCGGGGGCCCTACACCGGGGAGCTGTTTTTT
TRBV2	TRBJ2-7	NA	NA	CASRTDYYEQYF	TGTGCCAGCAGAACAGACTACTACGAGCAGTACTTC
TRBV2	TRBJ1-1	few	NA	CASSEMPNTEAFF	TGTGCCAGCAGTGAAATGCCGAACACTGAAGCTTTCTTT
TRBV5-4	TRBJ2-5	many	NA	CASSIGHGETQYF	TGTGCCAGCAGCATCGGACACGGAGAGACCCAGTACTTC
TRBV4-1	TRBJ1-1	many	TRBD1	CASSLRQGLNTEAFF	TGCGCCAGCAGCCTCAGACAGGGGTTGAACACTGAAGCTTTCTTT
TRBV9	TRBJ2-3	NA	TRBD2	CASSVVAGRGTDTQYF	TGTGCCAGCAGCGTAGTAGCGGGACGGGGGACAGATACGCAGTATTTT
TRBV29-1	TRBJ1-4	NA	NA	CSVQITTNEKLFF	TGCAGCGTCCAAATAACAACTAATGAAAAACTGTTTTTT
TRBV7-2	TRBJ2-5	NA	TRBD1	CASSGRTGGETQYF	TGTGCCAGCAGCGGAAGGACAGGGGGAGAGACCCAGTACTTC
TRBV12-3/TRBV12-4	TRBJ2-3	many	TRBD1	CASSNRQGGTDTQYF	TGTGCCAGCAGTAACCGACAGGGAGGCACAGATACGCAGTATTTT
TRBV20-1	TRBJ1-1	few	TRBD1	CSAPDLGQVAFF	TGCAGTGCCCCGGACCTAGGACAGGTAGCTTTCTTT
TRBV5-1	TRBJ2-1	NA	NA	CATKPPSGNEQFF	TGCGCCACCAAACCTCCGTCAGGCAATGAGCAGTTCTTC
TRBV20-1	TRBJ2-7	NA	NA	CSASLPTENGEQYF	TGCAGTGCTTCCCTTCCGACAGAAAATGGCGAGCAGTACTTC
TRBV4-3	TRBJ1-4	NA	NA	CASSQESQEKLFF	TGCGCCAGCAGCCAAGAGTCACAGGAAAAACTGTTTTTT
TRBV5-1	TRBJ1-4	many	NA	CASSLGRGEKLFF	TGCGCCAGCAGCTTGGGGCGCGGGGAAAAACTGTTTTTT